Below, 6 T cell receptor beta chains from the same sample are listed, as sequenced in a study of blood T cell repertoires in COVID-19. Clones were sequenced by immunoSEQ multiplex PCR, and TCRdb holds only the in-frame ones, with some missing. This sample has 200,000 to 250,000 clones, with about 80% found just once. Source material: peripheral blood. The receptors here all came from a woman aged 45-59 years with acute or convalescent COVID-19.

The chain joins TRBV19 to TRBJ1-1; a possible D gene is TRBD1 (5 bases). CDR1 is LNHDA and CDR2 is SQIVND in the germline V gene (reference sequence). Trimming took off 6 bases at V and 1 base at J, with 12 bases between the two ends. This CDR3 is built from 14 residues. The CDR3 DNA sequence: TGTGCCAGTAGACCGACGGACAAGAACACTGAAGCTTTCTTT. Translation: CASRPTDKNTEAFF.

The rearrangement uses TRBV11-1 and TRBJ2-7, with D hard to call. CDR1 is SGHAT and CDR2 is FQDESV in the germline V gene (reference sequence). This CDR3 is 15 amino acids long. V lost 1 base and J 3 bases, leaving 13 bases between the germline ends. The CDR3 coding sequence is TGTGCCAGCAGCTTAGGGGCAGGTTCCAGCTACGAGCAGTACTTC. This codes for CASSLGAGSSYEQYF.

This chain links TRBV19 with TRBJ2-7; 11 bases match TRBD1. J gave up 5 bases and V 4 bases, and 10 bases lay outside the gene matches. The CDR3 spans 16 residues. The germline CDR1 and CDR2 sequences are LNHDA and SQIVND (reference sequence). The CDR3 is CASSTRAGQGVNEQYF. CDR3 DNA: TGTGCCAGTAGTACAAGAGCGGGACAGGGGGTCAACGAGCAGTACTTC.

As DNA, the CDR3 is TGTGCCAGCAGTTTTCGGCAGGCTTACGAGCAGTACTTC. This encodes CASSFRQAYEQYF. The chain couples TRBV27 to TRBJ2-7; no clear D gene. Trimming shortened V by 3 bases and J by 4 bases, and 10 bases separated the two germline ends. The germline gives CDR1 MNHEY, CDR2 SMNVEV (reference sequence). The CDR3 sequence is 13 residues long.

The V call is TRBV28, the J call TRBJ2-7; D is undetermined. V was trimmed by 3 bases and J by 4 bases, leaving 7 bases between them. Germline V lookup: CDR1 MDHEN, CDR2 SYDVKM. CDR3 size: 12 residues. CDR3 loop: CASSFSYYEQYF. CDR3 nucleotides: TGTGCCAGCAGTTTCTCGTATTACGAGCAGTACTTC. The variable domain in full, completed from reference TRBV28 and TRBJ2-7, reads DVKVTQSSRYLVKRTGEKVFLECVQDMDHENMFWYRQDPGLGLRLIYFSYDVKMKEKGDIPEGYSVSREKKERFSLILESASTNQTSMYLCASSFSYYEQYFGPGTRLTVT.

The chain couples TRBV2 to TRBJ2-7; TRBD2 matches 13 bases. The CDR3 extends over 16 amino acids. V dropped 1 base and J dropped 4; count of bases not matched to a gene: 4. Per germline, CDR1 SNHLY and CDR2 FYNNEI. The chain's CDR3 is CASSEVGTSGTYEQYF. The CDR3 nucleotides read TGTGCCAGCAGTGAAGTGGGGACTAGCGGGACTTACGAGCAGTACTTC.